These T cell receptor beta chains were read from a single sample in a study of tumor-infiltrating lymphocytes in localized non-small cell lung cancer. Using immunoSEQ multiplex PCR, the repertoire was profiled, and TCRdb retains in-frame clones only, with some absent. Of 9,500 or so clones listed, approximately 79% are singletons. Sequencing was done on a sample of lung tumor tissue. The origin of the receptors is a human donor with non-small cell lung cancer. The CDR3 runs from the conserved cysteine through the conserved F or W. Fields, in order: V gene, clone size, J gene, CDR3 protein. Size values are once, few and many counts, or a class for expanded clones, and some rows have none.

>TRBV7-9|NA|TRBJ2-7
CASSHPLPDPYEQYF
>TRBV28|medium-sized|TRBJ1-5
CASSSGQPQHF
>TRBV7-9|NA|TRBJ1-4
CASSFFLRATEKLFF
>TRBV7-3|once|TRBJ2-5
CASSRGGSVEETQYF
>TRBV19|NA|TRBJ1-1
CASSLQGILSEAFF
>TRBV7-9|NA|TRBJ1-3
CASSLKSQGQGNGNTIYF
>TRBV7-2|few|TRBJ2-2
CASSLASLAGGTGELFF
>TRBV27|NA|TRBJ2-7
CASSSPLNGAAYEQYF
>TRBV10-3|few|TRBJ2-7
CAISVGTGEYEQYF
>TRBV10-2|NA|TRBJ2-7
CASSGALAYEQYF
>TRBV6-5|NA|TRBJ1-4
CASSWGGSNEKLFF
>TRBV19|NA|TRBJ2-7
CASSIVASGRPTYEQYF
>TRBV7-9|NA|TRBJ1-2
CASSFSGREVYGYTF
>TRBV9|NA|TRBJ1-1
CASSASGGYNTEAFF
>TRBV9|medium-sized|TRBJ1-2
CASNTGEVHYGYTF
>TRBV5-1|NA|TRBJ1-4
CASSLVGGTTNEKLFF
>TRBV6-5|NA|TRBJ2-7
CASTDPGRGSYEQYF
>TRBV7-8|NA|TRBJ2-7
CASSSPRDNFEQYF
>TRBV6-5|NA|TRBJ1-1
CASSSRVFGSTEAFF
>TRBV25-1|NA|TRBJ2-2
CASSEYPGGSDGTGELFF
>TRBV5-5|medium-sized|TRBJ2-1
CASSSLGSSYNEQFF
>TRBV7-2|NA|TRBJ1-2
CASSHSGTGVYGYTF
>TRBV6-5|few|TRBJ1-5
CASSPTGMGNQPQHF
>TRBV2|NA|TRBJ2-7
CASIPGLAGESSYEQYF